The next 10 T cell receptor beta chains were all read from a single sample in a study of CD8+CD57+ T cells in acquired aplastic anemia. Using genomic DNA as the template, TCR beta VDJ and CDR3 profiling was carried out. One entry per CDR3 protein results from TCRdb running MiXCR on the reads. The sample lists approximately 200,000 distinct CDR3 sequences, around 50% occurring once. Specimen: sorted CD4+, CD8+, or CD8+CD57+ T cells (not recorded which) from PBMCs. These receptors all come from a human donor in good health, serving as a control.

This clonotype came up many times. In DNA, the CDR3 is TGCGCCAGCAGCCAAGCTTTAGACACACCTACTAGACAGGGGAACACTGAAGCTTTCTTT. Translating gives CASSQALDTPTRQGNTEAFF. The chain uses TRBV4-1 and TRBJ1-1; 7 bases map to TRBD1. The CDR3 covers 20 residues. The V gene's germline CDR1 is MGHRA and CDR2 YSYEKL. V shed 1 base and J 1 base; nucleotides not matched to a gene: 18.

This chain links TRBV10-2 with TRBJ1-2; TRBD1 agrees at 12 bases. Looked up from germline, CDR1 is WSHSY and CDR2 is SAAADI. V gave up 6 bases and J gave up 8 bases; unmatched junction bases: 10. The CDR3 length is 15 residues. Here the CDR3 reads CASSRDRGPAEGYTF. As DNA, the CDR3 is TGCGCCAGCAGCCGGGACAGGGGGCCGGCGGAGGGCTACACCTTC.

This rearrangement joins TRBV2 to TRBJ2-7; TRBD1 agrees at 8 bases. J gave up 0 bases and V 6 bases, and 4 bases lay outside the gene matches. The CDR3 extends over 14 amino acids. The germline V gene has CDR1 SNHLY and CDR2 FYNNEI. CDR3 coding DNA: TGTGCCAGCAGACGGGACAGGAACTCCTACGAGCAGTACTTC. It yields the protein CASRRDRNSYEQYF.

CDR3 residues: CASSLGLEGYTF. CDR3 DNA: TGTGCCAGCAGCTTGGGGCTAGAGGGCTACACCTTC. The V and J genes are TRBV7-9 and TRBJ1-2, with TRBD1 as a possible D gene (5 bases). Per the germline V gene, CDR1 is SEHNR and CDR2 is FQNEAQ (reference sequence). Trimming took 3 bases from V and 8 from J, leaving 10 bases between them. The CDR3 runs to 12 residues.

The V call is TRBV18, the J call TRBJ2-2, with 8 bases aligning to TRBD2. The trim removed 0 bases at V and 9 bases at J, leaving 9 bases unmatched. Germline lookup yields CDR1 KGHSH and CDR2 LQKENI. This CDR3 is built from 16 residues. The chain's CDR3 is CASSPPMGLETWELFF. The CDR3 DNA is TGTGCCAGCTCACCACCGATGGGACTAGAAACCTGGGAGCTGTTTTTT.

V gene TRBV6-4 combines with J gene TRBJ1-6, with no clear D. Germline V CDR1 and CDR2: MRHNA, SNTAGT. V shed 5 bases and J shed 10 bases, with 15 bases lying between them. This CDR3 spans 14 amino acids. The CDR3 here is CASSSTSFRSPLHF. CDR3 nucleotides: TGTGCCAGCAGTTCGACTAGCTTCCGATCACCCCTCCACTTT.

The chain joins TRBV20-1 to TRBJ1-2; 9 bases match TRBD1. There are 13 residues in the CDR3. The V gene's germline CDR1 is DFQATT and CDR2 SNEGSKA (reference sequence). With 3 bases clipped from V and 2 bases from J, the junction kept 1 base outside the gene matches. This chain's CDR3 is CSASGQGNYGYTF. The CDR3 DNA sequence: TGCAGTGCTAGTGGACAGGGGAACTATGGCTACACCTTC.

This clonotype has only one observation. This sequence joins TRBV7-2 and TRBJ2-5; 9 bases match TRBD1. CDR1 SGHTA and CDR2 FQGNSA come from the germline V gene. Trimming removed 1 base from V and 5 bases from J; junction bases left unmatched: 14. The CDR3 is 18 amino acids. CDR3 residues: CASSLEPPLGTGSETQYF. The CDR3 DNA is TGTGCCAGCAGCTTAGAGCCTCCCCTAGGGACAGGGTCCGAGACCCAGTACTTC.

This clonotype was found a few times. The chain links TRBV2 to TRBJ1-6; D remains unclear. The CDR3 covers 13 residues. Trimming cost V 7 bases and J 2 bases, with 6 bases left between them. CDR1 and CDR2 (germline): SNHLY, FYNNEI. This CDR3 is CASMAAYNSPLHF. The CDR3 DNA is TGTGCCAGCATGGCAGCCTATAATTCACCCCTCCACTTT.

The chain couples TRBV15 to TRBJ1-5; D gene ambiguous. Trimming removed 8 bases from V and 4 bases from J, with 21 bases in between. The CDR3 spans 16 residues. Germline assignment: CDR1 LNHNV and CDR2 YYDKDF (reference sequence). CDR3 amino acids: CATPDPDRLGNQPQHF. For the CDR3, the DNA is TGTGCCACCCCCGACCCGGACCGTCTAGGAAATCAGCCCCAGCATTTT.